The clone carrying this T cell receptor beta chain was seen just once. As processed by the authors: Quantification of nucleated cells was approximated via reference gene primer amplification. Only in-frame clones appear in the TCRdb table, and some are missing; sequencing was by immunoSEQ multiplex PCR. That table gives V, J and clone size, and the DNA gave D and trimming. The data show roughly 290,000 clones, roughly 84% seen once. The Seattle patients, enrolled during active infection, were followed longitudinally. The sample is drawn from a study of blood T cell repertoires in COVID-19. Study at large: Spain, Italy and the United States supplied samples that represented acute and convalescent COVID-19. From T cells, B-cell-depleted T cells, or PBMCs came the material, which was cDNA or gDNA.

Per the germline V gene, CDR1 is KGHSH and CDR2 is LQKENI. Trimming removed 0 bases from V and 2 bases from J; junction bases left unmatched: 1. CDR3 size: 16 residues. This chain connects TRBV18 to TRBJ2-2; 9 bases map to TRBD2. Sequenced: peripheral blood. The receptor was isolated from an older person with COVID-19, enrolled during active disease. This CDR3 is CASSPPAGGNTGELFF. CDR3 bases: TGTGCCAGCTCACCACCAGCGGGAGGAAACACCGGGGAGCTGTTTTTT.